This T cell receptor beta chain was sequenced during a study of cytomegalovirus exposure and HLA in healthy donors. This CDR3 has 16 amino acids. V shed 7 bases, J shed 5 bases, and the junction held 15 bases outside the gene matches. Germline loops: CDR1 MNHEY, CDR2 SMNVEV (reference sequence). PCR employed 60 Vbeta and 13 Jbeta primers. Repertoires were generated with immunoSEQ multiplex PCR, while TCRdb's copy carries only in-frame clones and drops some. Among more than 75,000 clones listed, 74% were seen once. The chain links TRBV27 to TRBJ1-1, with 8 bases aligning to TRBD1. The sequencing input was PBMCs. The receptor's source is a man aged 40-55 years in good health and CMV-seropositive. The CDR3 DNA sequence: TGTGCCAGCACCGAACCCCGGACAGGGAAGATGACTGAAGCTTTCTTT. Translation: CASTEPRTGKMTEAFF.